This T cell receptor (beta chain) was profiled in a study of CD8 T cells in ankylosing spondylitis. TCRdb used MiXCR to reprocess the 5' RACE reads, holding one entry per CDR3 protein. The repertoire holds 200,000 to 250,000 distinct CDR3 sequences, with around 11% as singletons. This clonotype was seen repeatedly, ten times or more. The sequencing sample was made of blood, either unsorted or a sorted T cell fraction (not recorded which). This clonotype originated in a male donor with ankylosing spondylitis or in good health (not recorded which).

The CDR3 here is CSASTGNQPQHF. The CDR3 bases are TGCAGTGCCTCCACTGGAAATCAGCCCCAGCATTTT. The chain uses TRBV20-1 and TRBJ1-5; no reliable D call. This CDR3 has 12 residues. Trimming left V 6 bases short and J 4 bases short, with 10 bases between. Germline CDR1 is DFQATT and CDR2 is SNEGSKA (reference sequence).